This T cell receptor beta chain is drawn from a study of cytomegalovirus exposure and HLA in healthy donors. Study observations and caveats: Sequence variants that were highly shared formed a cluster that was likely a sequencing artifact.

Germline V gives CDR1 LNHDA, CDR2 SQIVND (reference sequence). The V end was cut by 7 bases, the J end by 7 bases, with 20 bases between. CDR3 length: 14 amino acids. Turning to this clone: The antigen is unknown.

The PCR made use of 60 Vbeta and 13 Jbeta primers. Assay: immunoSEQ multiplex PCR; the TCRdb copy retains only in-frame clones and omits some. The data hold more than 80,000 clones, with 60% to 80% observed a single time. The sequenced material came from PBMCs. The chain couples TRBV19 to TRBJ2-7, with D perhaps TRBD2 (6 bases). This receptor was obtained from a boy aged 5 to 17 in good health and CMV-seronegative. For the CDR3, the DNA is TGTGCCAGTAACGAGAATAGCGGCTCGAGGGAGCAGTACTTC. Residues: CASNENSGSREQYF.